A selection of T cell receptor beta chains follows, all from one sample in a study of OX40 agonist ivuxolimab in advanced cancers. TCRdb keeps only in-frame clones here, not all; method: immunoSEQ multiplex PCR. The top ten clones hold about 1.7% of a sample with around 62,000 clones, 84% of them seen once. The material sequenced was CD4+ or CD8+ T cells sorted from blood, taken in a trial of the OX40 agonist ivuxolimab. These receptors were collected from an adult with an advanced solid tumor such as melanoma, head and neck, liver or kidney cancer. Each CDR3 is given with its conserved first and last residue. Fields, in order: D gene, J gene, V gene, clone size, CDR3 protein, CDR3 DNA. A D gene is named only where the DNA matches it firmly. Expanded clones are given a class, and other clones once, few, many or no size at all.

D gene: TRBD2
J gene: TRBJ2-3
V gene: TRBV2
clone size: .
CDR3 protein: CASSTSGKSTDTQYF
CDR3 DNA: TGTGCCAGCAGTACTAGCGGGAAAAGCACAGATACGCAGTATTTT

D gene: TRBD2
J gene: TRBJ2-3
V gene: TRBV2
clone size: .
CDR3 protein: CASSPGTYSGRRSDTQYF
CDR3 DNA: TGTGCCAGCAGTCCCGGGACCTATAGCGGGAGGAGGTCAGATACGCAGTATTTT

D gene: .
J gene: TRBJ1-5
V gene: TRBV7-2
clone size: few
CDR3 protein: CASSLVDRDQPQHF
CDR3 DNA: TGTGCCAGCAGCTTAGTGGACAGAGACCAGCCCCAGCATTTT

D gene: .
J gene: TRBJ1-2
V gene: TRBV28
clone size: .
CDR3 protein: CASSQPSAGYTF
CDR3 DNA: TGTGCCAGCAGCCAGCCCTCGGCTGGCTACACCTTC

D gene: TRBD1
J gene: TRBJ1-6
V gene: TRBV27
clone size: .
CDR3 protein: CASSSDRGGNSPLHF
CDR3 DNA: TGTGCCAGCAGTTCAGACAGGGGCGGAAATTCACCCCTCCACTTT

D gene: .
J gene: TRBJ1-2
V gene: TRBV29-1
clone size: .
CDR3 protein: CSVDIGGYGYTF
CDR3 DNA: TGCAGCGTCGACATAGGCGGCTATGGCTACACCTTC

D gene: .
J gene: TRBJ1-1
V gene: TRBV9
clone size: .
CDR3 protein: CASSATGNTEAFF
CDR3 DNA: TGTGCCAGCAGCGCCACAGGGAACACTGAAGCTTTCTTT

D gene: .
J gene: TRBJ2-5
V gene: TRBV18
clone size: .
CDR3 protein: CASSPRSGLGETQYF
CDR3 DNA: TGTGCCAGCTCACCACGCAGCGGGTTAGGAGAGACCCAGTACTTC

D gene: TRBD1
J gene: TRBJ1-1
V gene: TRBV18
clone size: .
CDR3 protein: CASSGTDELNTEAFF
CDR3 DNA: TGTGCCAGCTCAGGGACAGACGAATTGAACACTGAAGCTTTCTTT

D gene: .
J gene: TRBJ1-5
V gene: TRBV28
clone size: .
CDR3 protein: CASSLVTGWLGNQPQHF
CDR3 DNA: TGTGCCAGCAGTTTAGTCACAGGGTGGTTGGGCAATCAGCCCCAGCATTTT

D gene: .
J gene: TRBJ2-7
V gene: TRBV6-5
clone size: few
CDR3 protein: CASSYSRGAYEQYF
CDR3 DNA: TGTGCCAGCAGTTACTCGCGGGGAGCCTACGAGCAGTACTTC

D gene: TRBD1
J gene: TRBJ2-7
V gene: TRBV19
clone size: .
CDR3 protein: CATARTGENEQYF
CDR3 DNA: TGTGCCACTGCAAGGACAGGGGAAAACGAGCAGTACTTC

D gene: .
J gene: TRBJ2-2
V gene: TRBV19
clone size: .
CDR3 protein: CASSLSQGGELFF
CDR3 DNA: TGTGCCAGTAGTCTATCACAGGGCGGGGAGCTGTTTTTT

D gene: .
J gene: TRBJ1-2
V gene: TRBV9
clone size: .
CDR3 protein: CASSSTVQRGYTF
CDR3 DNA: TGTGCCAGCAGTTCGACAGTGCAACGTGGCTACACCTTC

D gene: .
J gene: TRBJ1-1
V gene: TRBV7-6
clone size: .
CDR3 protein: CASSLGGGSTEAFF
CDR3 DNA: TGTGCCAGCAGCTTAGGTGGGGGAAGCACTGAAGCTTTCTTT

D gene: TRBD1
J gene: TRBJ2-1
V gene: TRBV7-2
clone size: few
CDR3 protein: CASSVVQGDEQFF
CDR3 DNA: TGTGCCAGCAGCGTAGTACAGGGGGATGAGCAGTTCTTC

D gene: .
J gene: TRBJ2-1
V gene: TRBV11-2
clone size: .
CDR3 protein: CASSSLGGTYEQFF
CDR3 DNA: TGTGCCAGCAGCTCGCTTGGCGGGACTTATGAGCAGTTCTTC

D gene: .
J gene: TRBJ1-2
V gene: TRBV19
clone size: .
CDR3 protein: CASSMIGSDNYGYTF
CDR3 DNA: TGTGCCAGTAGTATGATAGGGAGTGATAACTATGGCTACACCTTC

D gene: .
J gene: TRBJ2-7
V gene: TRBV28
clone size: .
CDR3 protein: CASSLSGPVYEQYF
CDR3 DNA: TGTGCCAGCAGTTTATCAGGGCCTGTCTACGAGCAGTACTTC

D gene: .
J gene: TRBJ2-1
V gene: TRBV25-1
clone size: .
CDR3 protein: CASSAAHMEYNEQFF
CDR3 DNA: TGTGCCAGCAGTGCGGCTCACATGGAATACAATGAGCAGTTCTTC

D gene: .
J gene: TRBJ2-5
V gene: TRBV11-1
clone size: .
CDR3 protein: CASSPGVAGEGETQYF
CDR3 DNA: TGTGCCAGCAGCCCAGGAGTCGCAGGGGAAGGAGAGACCCAGTACTTC

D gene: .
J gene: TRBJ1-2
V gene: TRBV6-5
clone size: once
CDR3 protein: CASSLQGGYGYTF
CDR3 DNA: TGTGCCAGCAGTCTTCAGGGAGGCTATGGCTACACCTTC

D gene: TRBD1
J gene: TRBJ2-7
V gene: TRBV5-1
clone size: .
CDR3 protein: CASSYRGKYEQYF
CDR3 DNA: TGCGCCAGCAGCTACAGGGGCAAATACGAGCAGTACTTC

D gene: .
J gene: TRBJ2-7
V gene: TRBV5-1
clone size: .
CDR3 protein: CASSLASSYEQYF
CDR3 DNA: TGCGCCAGCAGCTTGGCCTCTAGCTACGAGCAGTACTTC

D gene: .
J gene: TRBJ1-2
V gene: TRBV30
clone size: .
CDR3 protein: CAWRLAGGSNGYTF
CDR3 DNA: TGTGCCTGGAGATTAGCGGGGGGGTCTAACGGCTACACCTTC

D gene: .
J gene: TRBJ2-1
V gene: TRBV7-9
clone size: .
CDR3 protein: CASAQDSNNEQFF
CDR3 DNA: TGTGCCAGCGCACAGGACAGCAACAATGAGCAGTTCTTC

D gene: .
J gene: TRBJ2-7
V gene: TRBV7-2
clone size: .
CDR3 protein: CASSLNPLGIRATYEQYF
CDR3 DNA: TGTGCCAGCAGCTTAAACCCCCTGGGGATTCGGGCTACCTACGAGCAGTACTTC

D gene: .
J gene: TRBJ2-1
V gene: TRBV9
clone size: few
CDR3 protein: CASSLAVGEQFF
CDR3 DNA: TGTGCCAGCAGCTTAGCGGTGGGTGAGCAGTTCTTC

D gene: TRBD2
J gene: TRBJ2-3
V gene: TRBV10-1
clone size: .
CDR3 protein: CASSRVGGRPGFTDTQYF
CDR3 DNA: TGCGCCAGCAGTAGGGTGGGAGGGCGGCCGGGGTTCACAGATACGCAGTATTTT

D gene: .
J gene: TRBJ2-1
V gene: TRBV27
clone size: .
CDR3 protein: CASSLYSDSLSGNEQFF
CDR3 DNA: TGTGCCAGCAGTTTATACTCGGACAGCCTTTCGGGAAATGAGCAGTTCTTC

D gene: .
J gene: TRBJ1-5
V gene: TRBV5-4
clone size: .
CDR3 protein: CASSSWELGGQPQHF
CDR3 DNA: TGTGCCAGCAGCTCTTGGGAGCTGGGGGGTCAGCCCCAGCATTTT

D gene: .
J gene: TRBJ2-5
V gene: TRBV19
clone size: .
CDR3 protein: CASTPTVDNQETQYF
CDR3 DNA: TGTGCCAGCACCCCGACCGTGGACAACCAAGAGACCCAGTACTTC

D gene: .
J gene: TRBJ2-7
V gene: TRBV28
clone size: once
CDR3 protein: CASSLAGAQKFYEQYF
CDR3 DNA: TGTGCCAGCAGTTTAGCGGGGGCTCAGAAGTTTTACGAGCAGTACTTC

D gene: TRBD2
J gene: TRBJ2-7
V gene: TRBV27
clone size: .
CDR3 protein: CASRSLSSGSYEQYF
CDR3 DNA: TGTGCCAGCAGGTCTTTATCTAGCGGGAGCTACGAGCAGTACTTC

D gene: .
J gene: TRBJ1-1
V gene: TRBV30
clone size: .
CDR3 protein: CAWRVTNTEAFF
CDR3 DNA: TGTGCCTGGAGGGTCACGAACACTGAAGCTTTCTTT

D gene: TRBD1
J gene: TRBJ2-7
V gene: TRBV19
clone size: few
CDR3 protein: CASSTNSGTGGEQYF
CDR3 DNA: TGTGCCAGTAGTACGAATTCCGGGACAGGAGGCGAGCAGTACTTC

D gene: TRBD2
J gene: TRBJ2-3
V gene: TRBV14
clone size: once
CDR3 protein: CASSQVWGGLSTDTQYF
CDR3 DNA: TGTGCCAGCAGCCAAGTCTGGGGGGGTCTCAGCACAGATACGCAGTATTTT

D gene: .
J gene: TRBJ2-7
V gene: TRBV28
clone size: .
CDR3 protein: CASSPPLARWDSYEQYF
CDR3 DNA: TGTGCCAGCAGTCCCCCCCTAGCGCGATGGGACTCCTACGAGCAGTACTTC

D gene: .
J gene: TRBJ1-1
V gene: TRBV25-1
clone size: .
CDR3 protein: CASSEPGTKYTEAFF
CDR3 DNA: TGTGCCAGCAGTGAGCCCGGGACAAAATACACTGAAGCTTTCTTT

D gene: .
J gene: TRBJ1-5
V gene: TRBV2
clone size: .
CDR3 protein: CASRGEHGNQPQHF
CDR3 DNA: TGTGCCAGCAGAGGGGAGCATGGCAATCAGCCCCAGCATTTT

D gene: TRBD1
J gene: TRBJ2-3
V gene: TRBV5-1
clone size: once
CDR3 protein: CASRQGTGGAGTDTQYF
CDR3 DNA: TGCGCCAGCAGACAAGGGACAGGGGGCGCGGGCACAGATACGCAGTATTTT

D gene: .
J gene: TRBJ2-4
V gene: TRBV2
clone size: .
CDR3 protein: CASTQPGTGNIQYF
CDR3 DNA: TGTGCCAGCACCCAACCCGGGACGGGGAACATTCAGTACTTC

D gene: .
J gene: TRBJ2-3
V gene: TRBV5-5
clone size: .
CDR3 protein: CASSLEAGEDTQYF
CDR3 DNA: TGTGCCAGCAGCTTGGAGGCAGGGGAAGATACGCAGTATTTT

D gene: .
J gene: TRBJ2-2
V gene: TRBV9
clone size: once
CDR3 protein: CASSIRQYTGELFF
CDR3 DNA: TGTGCCAGCAGCATCAGACAGTACACCGGGGAGCTGTTTTTT

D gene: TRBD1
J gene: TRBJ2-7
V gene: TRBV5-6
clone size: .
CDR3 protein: CASSLVIIAGQGHHEQYF
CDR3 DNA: TGTGCCAGCAGCTTGGTAATTATTGCGGGACAGGGTCACCACGAGCAGTACTTC

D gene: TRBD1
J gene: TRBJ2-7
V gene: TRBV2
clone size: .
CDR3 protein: CASTTDREYSEQYF
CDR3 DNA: TGTGCCAGTACAACAGACAGGGAGTACAGCGAGCAGTACTTC

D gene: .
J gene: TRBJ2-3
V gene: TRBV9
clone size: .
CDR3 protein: CASSVVSSGDTQYF
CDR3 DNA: TGTGCCAGCAGCGTAGTCAGCTCAGGAGATACGCAGTATTTT

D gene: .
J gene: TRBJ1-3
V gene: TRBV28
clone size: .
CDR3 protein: CASIPPGSGNTIYF
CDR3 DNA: TGTGCCAGCATCCCCCCAGGCTCTGGAAACACCATATATTTT